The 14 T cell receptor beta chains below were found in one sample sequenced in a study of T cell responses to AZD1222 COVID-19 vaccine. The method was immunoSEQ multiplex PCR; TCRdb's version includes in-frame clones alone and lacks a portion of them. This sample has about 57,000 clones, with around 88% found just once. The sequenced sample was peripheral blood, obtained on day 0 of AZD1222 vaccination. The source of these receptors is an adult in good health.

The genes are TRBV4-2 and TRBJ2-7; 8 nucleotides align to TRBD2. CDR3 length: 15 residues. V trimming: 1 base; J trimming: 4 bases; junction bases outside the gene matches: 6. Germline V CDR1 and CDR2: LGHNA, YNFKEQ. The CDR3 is CASSQGSGGEYEQYF. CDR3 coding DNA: TGTGCCAGCAGCCAAGGTTCCGGGGGGGAATACGAGCAGTACTTC.

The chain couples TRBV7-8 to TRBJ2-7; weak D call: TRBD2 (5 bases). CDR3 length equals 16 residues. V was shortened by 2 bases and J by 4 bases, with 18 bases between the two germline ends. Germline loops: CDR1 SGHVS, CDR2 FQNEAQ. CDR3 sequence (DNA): TGTGCCAGCAGCTTACAATGGCTAGCAGTACCTTACGAGCAGTACTTC. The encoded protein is CASSLQWLAVPYEQYF.

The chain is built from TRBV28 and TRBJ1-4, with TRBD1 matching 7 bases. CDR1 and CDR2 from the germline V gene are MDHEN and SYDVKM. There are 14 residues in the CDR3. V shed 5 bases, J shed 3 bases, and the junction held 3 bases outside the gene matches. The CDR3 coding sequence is TGTGCCAGCAGTGTGGGACAGCCTAATGAAAAACTGTTTTTT. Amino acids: CASSVGQPNEKLFF. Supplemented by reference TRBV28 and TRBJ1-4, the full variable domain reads DVKVTQSSRYLVKRTGEKVFLECVQDMDHENMFWYRQDPGLGLRLIYFSYDVKMKEKGDIPEGYSVSREKKERFSLILESASTNQTSMYLCASSVGQPNEKLFFGSGTQLSVL.

CDR3 amino acids: CAISDPPIATELYEQYF. As DNA, the CDR3 is TGTGCCATCTCCGACCCACCAATAGCGACCGAACTCTACGAGCAGTACTTC. This chain links TRBV28 with TRBJ2-7; TRBD2 might be the D (5 bases). The CDR3 spans 17 residues. Germline V gene sequence: CDR1 MDHEN, CDR2 SYDVKM. Trimming left V 10 bases short and J 3 bases short, with 28 bases between.

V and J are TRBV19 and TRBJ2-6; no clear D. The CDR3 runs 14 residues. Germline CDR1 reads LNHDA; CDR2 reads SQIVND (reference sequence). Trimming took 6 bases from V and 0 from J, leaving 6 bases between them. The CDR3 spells CASSFISGANVLTF. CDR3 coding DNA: TGTGCCAGTAGCTTTATCTCTGGGGCCAACGTCCTGACTTTC. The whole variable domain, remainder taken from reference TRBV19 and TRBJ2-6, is DGGITQSPKYLFRKEGQNVTLSCEQNLNHDAMYWYRQDPGQGLRLIYYSQIVNDFQKGDIAEGYSVSREKKESFPLTVTSAQKNPTAFYLCASSFISGANVLTFGAGSRLTVL.

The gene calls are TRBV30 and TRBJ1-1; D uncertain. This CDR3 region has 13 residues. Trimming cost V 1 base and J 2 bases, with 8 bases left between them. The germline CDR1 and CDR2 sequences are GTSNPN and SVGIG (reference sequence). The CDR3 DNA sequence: TGTGCCTGGAGTGCCTCGACCAACACTGAAGCTTTCTTT. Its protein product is CAWSASTNTEAFF.

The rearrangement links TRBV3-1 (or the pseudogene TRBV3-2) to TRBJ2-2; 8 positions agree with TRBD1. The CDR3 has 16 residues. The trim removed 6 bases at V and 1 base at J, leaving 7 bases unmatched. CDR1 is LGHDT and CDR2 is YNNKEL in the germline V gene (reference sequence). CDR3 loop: CASRSSDRGNTGELFF. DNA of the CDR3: TGTGCCAGCAGATCCAGCGACAGGGGGAACACCGGGGAGCTGTTTTTT.

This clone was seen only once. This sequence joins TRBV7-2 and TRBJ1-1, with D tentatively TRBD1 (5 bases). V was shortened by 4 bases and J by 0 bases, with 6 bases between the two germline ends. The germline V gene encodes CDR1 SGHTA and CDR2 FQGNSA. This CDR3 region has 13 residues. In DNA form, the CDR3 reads TGTGCCAGCAGCTCGACAGTGAACACTGAAGCTTTCTTT. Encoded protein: CASSSTVNTEAFF. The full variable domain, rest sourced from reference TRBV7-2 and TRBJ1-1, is GAGVSQSPSNKVTEKGKDVELRCDPISGHTALYWYRQSLGQGLEFLIYFQGNSAPDKSGLPSDRFSAERTGGSVSTLTIQRTQQEDSAVYLCASSSTVNTEAFFGQGTRLTVV.

CDR3 sequence (DNA): TGCAGTGCTAGTAAGGGGTCAGGGGGGATCACAGATACGCAGTATTTT. Protein: CSASKGSGGITDTQYF. The gene calls are TRBV20-1 and TRBJ2-3; possible D gene TRBD1, 7 bases. The V gene lost 3 bases and the J gene lost 2 bases, with 18 bases spanning the gap. CDR3 length: 16 residues. Germline lookup yields CDR1 DFQATT and CDR2 SNEGSKA (reference sequence).

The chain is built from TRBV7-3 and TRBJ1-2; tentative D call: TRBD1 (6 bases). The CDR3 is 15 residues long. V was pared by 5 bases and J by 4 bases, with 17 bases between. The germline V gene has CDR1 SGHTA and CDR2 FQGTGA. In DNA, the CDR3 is TGTGCCAGCAGCCCTACGGGGGGGCAGGGCTATGGCTACACCTTC. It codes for CASSPTGGQGYGYTF. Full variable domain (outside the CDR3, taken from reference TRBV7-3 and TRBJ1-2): GAGVSQTPSNKVTEKGKYVELRCDPISGHTALYWYRQSLGQGPEFLIYFQGTGAADDSGLPNDRFFAVRPEGSVSTLKIQRTERGDSAVYLCASSPTGGQGYGYTFGSGTRLTVV.

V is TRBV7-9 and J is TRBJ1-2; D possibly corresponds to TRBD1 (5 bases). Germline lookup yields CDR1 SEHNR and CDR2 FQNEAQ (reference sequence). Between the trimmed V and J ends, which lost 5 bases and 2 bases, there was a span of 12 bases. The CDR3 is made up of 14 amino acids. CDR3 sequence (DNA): TGTGCCAGCAGCCCCCCCGGGGCCAACTATGGCTACACCTTC. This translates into CASSPPGANYGYTF.

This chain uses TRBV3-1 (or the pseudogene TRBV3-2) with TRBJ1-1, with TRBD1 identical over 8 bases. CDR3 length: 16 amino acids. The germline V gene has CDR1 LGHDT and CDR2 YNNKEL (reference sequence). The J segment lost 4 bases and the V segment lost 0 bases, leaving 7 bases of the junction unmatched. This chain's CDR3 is CASSQEAGQGTTEAFF. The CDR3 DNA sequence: TGTGCCAGCAGCCAAGAAGCCGGACAGGGAACCACTGAAGCTTTCTTT.

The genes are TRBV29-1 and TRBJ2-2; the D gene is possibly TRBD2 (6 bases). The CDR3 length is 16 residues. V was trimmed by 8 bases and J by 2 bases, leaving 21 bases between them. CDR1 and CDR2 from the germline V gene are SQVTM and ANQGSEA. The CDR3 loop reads CSIRGPQGLNTGELFF. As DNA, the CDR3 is TGCAGCATCCGAGGCCCCCAGGGACTCAACACCGGGGAGCTGTTTTTT.

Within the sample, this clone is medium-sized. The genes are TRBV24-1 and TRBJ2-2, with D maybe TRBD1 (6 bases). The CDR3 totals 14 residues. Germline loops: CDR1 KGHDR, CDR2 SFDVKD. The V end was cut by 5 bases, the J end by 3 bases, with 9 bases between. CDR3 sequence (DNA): TGTGCCACCAGTGTCACAGGGCACACCGGGGAGCTGTTTTTT. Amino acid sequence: CATSVTGHTGELFF.